These T cell receptor beta chains were read from a single sample in a study of OX40 agonist ivuxolimab in advanced cancers. Libraries were prepared by immunoSEQ multiplex PCR; TCRdb keeps only in-frame clonotypes and omits some of them. The sample has tens of thousands of clones, about 86% seen once. The source material was CD4+ or CD8+ T cells sorted from blood, sampled in a trial of the OX40 agonist ivuxolimab. All receptors come from an adult with an advanced solid tumor such as melanoma, head and neck, liver or kidney cancer. CDR3s include the opening cysteine and the closing phenylalanine or tryptophan. D genes are given only for firm matches. Clone size is not always given. Where it is, it says once, few, many or a class for expanded clones.

>NA|TRBJ1-1|TRBV28|medium-sized
TGTGCCAGCAGTCTGTCCCCTTCTGGAAAAGCTTTCTTT
CASSLSPSGKAFF
>TRBD1|TRBJ1-5|TRBV10-3|NA
TGTGCCATCAGGGAAACAGGGGAAAATCAGCCCCAGCATTTT
CAIRETGENQPQHF
>NA|TRBJ2-5|TRBV28|NA
TGTGCCAGCAGTTTATTGCGGACCCAAGAGACCCAGTACTTC
CASSLLRTQETQYF
>TRBD1|TRBJ1-1|TRBV9|NA
TGTGCCAGCAGCGATAGTAACAGGGGCACTGAAGCTTTCTTT
CASSDSNRGTEAFF
>TRBD2|TRBJ2-7|TRBV28|NA
TGTGCCAGCAGTCTACTGACTAGCGGGAGTAAGTACGAGCAGTACTTC
CASSLLTSGSKYEQYF
>NA|TRBJ1-1|TRBV4-1|NA
TGCGCCAGCAGCCCCGGGGTAGAAGCTTTCTTT
CASSPGVEAFF
>NA|TRBJ2-3|TRBV4-2|NA
TGTGCCAGCAGCCCCCGGCTAGCTAGCACAGATACGCAGTATTTT
CASSPRLASTDTQYF
>NA|TRBJ2-2|TRBV5-4|medium-sized
TGTGCCAGCAGCTTTGCAGATAACACCGGGGAGCTGTTTTTT
CASSFADNTGELFF
>NA|TRBJ1-1|TRBV5-6|NA
TGTGCCAGCTCCTTGGGAGGCCTTGTTGAAGCTTTCTTT
CASSLGGLVEAFF
>NA|TRBJ2-5|TRBV6-6|NA
TGTGCCAGCAGTTTCCAGGGAAACGCAGAGACCCAGTACTTC
CASSFQGNAETQYF
>NA|TRBJ2-1|TRBV7-9|NA
TGTGCCAGCAGCTTAGAAGGGACCCTCAGTGCGTTCTTC
CASSLEGTLSAFF
>NA|TRBJ2-3|TRBV28|few
TGTGCCAGCAGTTTGTCTAACTCAGATACGCAGTATTTT
CASSLSNSDTQYF
>TRBD1|TRBJ1-1|TRBV6-6|NA
TGTGCCAGCAGTTACCATGAGACAGGGGAAGGGACTGAAGCTTTCTTT
CASSYHETGEGTEAFF
>TRBD2|TRBJ2-7|TRBV6-5|once
TGTGCCAGCAGCCCCGGGACTAGCGGAACCTACGAGCAGTACTTC
CASSPGTSGTYEQYF
>NA|TRBJ1-1|TRBV4-3|NA
TGCGCCAGCAGCGGGGGCAGGGTGGGCACTGAAGCTTTCTTT
CASSGGRVGTEAFF
>TRBD2|TRBJ2-3|TRBV7-9|NA
TGTGCCAGCAGCCCCACCGGGGGAGGGACAGATACGCAGTATTTT
CASSPTGGGTDTQYF
>TRBD1|TRBJ1-1|TRBV6-6|NA
TGTGCCAGCAGTAACCGACAGGGTGGCACTGAAGCTTTCTTT
CASSNRQGGTEAFF
>NA|TRBJ1-1|TRBV29-1|few
TGCAGCGTTGAAGATCAAGCGGGGCTGAACACTGAAGCTTTCTTT
CSVEDQAGLNTEAFF
>TRBD1|TRBJ2-1|TRBV28|NA
TGTGCCAGCAGCCCCCCGACAGGGAATGCCTTCAATGAGCAGTTCTTC
CASSPPTGNAFNEQFF
>NA|TRBJ2-3|TRBV9|NA
TGTGCCAGCAGCCCCATGAAAGCGGCTAGCACAGATACGCAGTATTTT
CASSPMKAASTDTQYF
>TRBD2|TRBJ2-3|TRBV27|NA
TGTGCCAGCAGTTTAGGGGTAGCGGGAGCTACAGATACGCAGTATTTT
CASSLGVAGATDTQYF
>NA|TRBJ2-7|TRBV7-9|NA
TGTGCCAGCAGCTCAAGCGGTACCTACGAGCAGTACTTC
CASSSSGTYEQYF
>NA|TRBJ1-1|TRBV9|many
TGTGCCAGCAGCGTAGGTGGGGGAATGAACACTGAAGCTTTCTTT
CASSVGGGMNTEAFF